This T cell receptor (beta chain) emerged from a study of OX40 agonist ivuxolimab in advanced cancers. V dropped 3 bases and J dropped 2 bases, with 16 bases sitting between them. The CDR3 loop spans 16 amino acids. Germline V gene lookup returns CDR1 LNHDA and CDR2 SQIVND (reference sequence). Using immunoSEQ multiplex PCR, the repertoire was profiled, and TCRdb retains in-frame clones only, with some absent. The profile shows roughly 40,000 clones, about 81% of them singletons. This TCR came from an adult with an advanced solid tumor such as melanoma, head and neck, liver or kidney cancer. V gene TRBV19 combines with J gene TRBJ1-1, with D possibly matching TRBD1 (5 bases). The material sequenced was CD4+ or CD8+ T cells sorted from blood, taken in a trial of the OX40 agonist ivuxolimab. The CDR3 loop is CASSMPPGRGNTEAFF. The CDR3 nucleotides are TGTGCCAGTAGTATGCCCCCAGGGCGCGGCAACACTGAAGCTTTCTTT.